The rows below give T cell receptor beta chains drawn from one sample of a study of T cell clonotyping in hematopoietic cell transplantation. Here immunoSEQ multiplex PCR was the method, and the copy in TCRdb shows in-frame clones only, minus some. The table lists about 19,000 clones, roughly 83% of them singletons. The input for sequencing was peripheral blood mononuclear cells, taken before stem cell transplant. Every receptor here comes from a man in his fifties or sixties with acute myeloid leukemia. Some clones in this sample may be carry-over from other donors' samples. Both conserved end residues are part of each CDR3. D genes are given only for firm matches.

>TRBV7-9|19|TRBJ2-1|TRBD2
CASSSSGLAGGRLYNEQFF
>TRBV19|14|TRBJ1-1|NA
CASSIGSENTEAFF
>TRBV9|15|TRBJ1-3|NA
CASSARGGSGNTIYF
>TRBV2|14|TRBJ1-5|TRBD1
CASRAGTVNQPQHF
>TRBV4-2|17|TRBJ2-1|TRBD2
CASSQPTGTSGDNEQFF
>TRBV2|17|TRBJ2-6|NA
CASRYQGGPSGANVLTF
>TRBV5-4|14|TRBJ1-1|TRBD1
CASSFDRVSTEAFF
>TRBV11-1|13|TRBJ1-1|NA
CASSLGPTVVAFF
>TRBV7-2|17|TRBJ2-3|TRBD2
CASSSYYSGTSEDTQYF
>TRBV5-4|14|TRBJ1-2|NA
CASSLVTGTDGYTF
>TRBV19|14|TRBJ2-7|NA
CASSIAQGTYEQYF
>TRBV5-8|10|TRBJ1-2|NA
CASSFYGYTF
>TRBV11-2|14|TRBJ1-5|NA
CASSQGGGRQPQHF
>TRBV27|16|TRBJ1-2|TRBD1
CASSHSGQGPQYGYTF
>TRBV28|15|TRBJ1-4|NA
CASTLGGANNEKLFF
>TRBV27|19|TRBJ2-7|TRBD1
CASSSGIGQGVVKAYEQYF
>TRBV30|13|TRBJ1-6|NA
CAWSAMDTEALHF
>TRBV7-6|15|TRBJ2-1|NA
CASSLVGAPQSEQFF
>TRBV25-1|13|TRBJ1-2|TRBD1
CASSGGTVYGYTF